This TCR beta chain was profiled in a study of CD8 T cells in ankylosing spondylitis. Whole-study results and caveats: Clones linked to the disease showed a CD8+ phenotype. They occurred at relatively low frequencies in peripheral blood.

TCRdb analysed the 5' RACE reads with MiXCR anew, one entry per CDR3 protein. The sample contains some 140,000 distinct CDR3 sequences, approximately 9.2% of which appear only once. This clonotype came up many times. Its antigen is undetermined. Trimming took 3 bases from V and 4 from J, leaving 7 bases between them. CDR3 size: 14 residues. The germline gives CDR1 WNHNN, CDR2 SYGVQD (reference sequence). The sequenced sample consisted of synovial fluid, either unsorted or a sorted T cell fraction (not recorded which). The chain couples TRBV10-1 to TRBJ2-6; D gene uncertain. The clonotype comes from a male donor with ankylosing spondylitis. For the CDR3, the DNA is TGCGCCAGCAGTGAATGGAGCGGGGCCAACGTCCTGACTTTC. Translation: CASSEWSGANVLTF.